Following are 5 T cell receptor beta chains from one sample sequenced in a study of T cell repertoires in cytomegalovirus infection (dated by TCRdb to about 2019). This sample was sequenced with an Illumina HiSeq 1500. TCRdb reprocessed the public reads (quality trimming at Q25 with fastp, clone calling with MiXCR) and kept in-frame beta chains. Entries that share a CDR3 protein sequence are merged under the most common genes and DNA. Here the sample has around 440,000 distinct CDR3 sequences; approximately 10% occur a single time. More than 8.5% of the sample rests with the top ten. The sample consisted of PBMCs. All receptors derive from a human donor in good health (CMV status not recorded). Some clones in this sample may be carry-over from other donors' samples.

This rearrangement joins TRBV6-8 to TRBJ2-4; either TRBD1 or TRBD2 may supply D (5 bases each). The CDR3 consists of 18 residues. The germline gives CDR1 MNHGY, CDR2 SAAAGT. Trimming shortened V by 5 bases and J by 2 bases, and 22 bases separated the two germline ends. The CDR3: CASSLGRPLGDPKNIQYF. The DNA for the CDR3 is TGTGCCAGCAGTCTCGGACGGCCTTTGGGGGACCCCAAAAACATTCAGTACTTC.

The chain carries TRBV12-3 or TRBV12-4 and TRBJ1-2; D uncertain. The CDR3 is made up of 13 amino acids. V was clipped by 5 bases and J by 4 bases, with 11 bases between them. This chain's CDR3 is CASSRSFSYGYTF. For the CDR3, the DNA is TGTGCCAGCAGTCGATCATTTAGCTATGGCTACACCTTC.

This clonotype appeared once. A read error is possible here, since a much larger clone lies one base away. The rearrangement uses TRBV2 and TRBJ2-1, with TRBD2 matching 10 bases. The CDR3 consists of 11 residues. In germline, CDR1 is SNHLY, CDR2 FYNNEI. The CDR3 bases are TGTGGGACTAGCGGATACGATGAGCAGTTCTTC. Translating gives CGTSGYDEQFF. The complete variable domain, with remaining parts taken from reference TRBV2 and TRBJ2-1, reads EPEVTQTPSHQVTQMGQEVILRCVPISNHLYFYWYRQILGQKVEFLVSFYNNEISEKSEIFDDQFSVERPDGSNFTLKIRSTKLEDSAMYFCGTSGYDEQFFGPGTRLTVL.

The CDR3 DNA follows: TGTGCCAGCAGTTTAGCCGCTAGCGGGAGTAATGAGCAGTTCTTC. Translated, it gives CASSLAASGSNEQFF. This chain uses TRBV6-4 with TRBJ2-1, with 10 bases fitting TRBD2. V was clipped by 5 bases and J by 7 bases; unmatched bases: 8. Germline lookup yields CDR1 MRHNA and CDR2 SNTAGT. The CDR3 sequence is 15 residues long.

In its sample, this clonotype was seen many times. The chain uses TRBV10-2 and TRBJ2-7; D is ambiguous. The V end was cut by 1 base, the J end by 4 bases, with 14 bases between. This CDR3 comprises 15 residues. CDR1 and CDR2 from the germline V gene are WSHSY and SAAADI. The CDR3 protein is CASSEYVDGVYEQYF. DNA for the CDR3: TGCGCCAGCAGTGAGTATGTCGATGGAGTTTACGAGCAGTACTTC.